The 22 T cell receptor beta chains presented below share a single source sample, sequenced in a study of CD8+ T cells in alopecia areata. Extraction and reverse transcription of RNA yielded cDNA as the sequencing template. The repertoire was sequenced with immunoSEQ multiplex PCR; TCRdb's copy has only in-frame clones and lacks some. The profile shows approximately 150,000 clones, roughly 44% of them singletons. What was sequenced was CD4+ T cells sorted from blood. These receptors were taken from a human donor with alopecia areata.

V is TRBV30 and J is TRBJ2-1; D perhaps matches TRBD2 (6 bases). Looked up from germline, CDR1 is GTSNPN and CDR2 is SVGIG (reference sequence). Trimming removed 5 bases at V and 12 bases at J, with 14 bases between. The CDR3 has 11 amino acids. In nucleotides, the CDR3 is TGTGCCTGGGGGGGACTCGTCGTGCAGTTCTTC. As protein: CAWGGLVVQFF.

The rearrangement joins TRBV30 to TRBJ2-7; 7 bases are a match to TRBD2. This CDR3 comprises 14 residues. The V gene end was trimmed by 2 bases and the J gene end by 6 bases; junction bases not matched to a gene: 10. Germline assignment: CDR1 GTSNPN and CDR2 SVGIG (reference sequence). CDR3 in amino acids: CAWSSRRERPEQYF. CDR3 DNA sequence: TGTGCCTGGAGTTCGCGGCGGGAGCGCCCCGAGCAGTACTTC.

The chain carries TRBV27 and TRBJ1-2; D gene unclear. CDR1 is MNHEY and CDR2 is SMNVEV in the germline V gene (reference sequence). V dropped 1 base and J dropped 0 bases, with 12 bases sitting between them. This CDR3 has 16 residues. The CDR3 DNA reads as TGTGCCAGCAGTTTATTGGGCGACTCAGCTAACTATGGCTACACCTTC. Encoded protein: CASSLLGDSANYGYTF.

This clone was counted only a few times. The chain joins TRBV27 to TRBJ2-6; no clear D gene. The CDR3 contains 14 residues. Deletions cut 5 bases from V and 0 bases from J, with 5 bases between. Germline V gene data show CDR1 as MNHEY and CDR2 as SMNVEV (reference sequence). The CDR3: CASSQSSGANVLTF. CDR3 DNA sequence: TGTGCCAGCAGTCAGAGCTCTGGGGCCAACGTCCTGACTTTC.

The chain carries TRBV5-1 and TRBJ2-1; no clear D. Germline assignment: CDR1 SGHRS and CDR2 YFSETQ. V gave up 2 bases and J gave up 4 bases, with 13 bases separating them. The CDR3 covers 15 residues. The CDR3: CASSLTGRRYNEQFF. CDR3 bases: TGCGCCAGCAGCTTAACTGGAAGAAGGTACAATGAGCAGTTCTTC.

This chain joins TRBV9 and TRBJ2-7; tentative D call: TRBD2 (5 bases). Germline loops: CDR1 SGDLS, CDR2 YYNGEE. V lost 0 bases to trimming and J lost 2 bases, with 9 bases between them. CDR3 length equals 14 residues. The CDR3 reads CASSVASPPYEQYF. In DNA, the CDR3 is TGTGCCAGCAGCGTAGCTAGCCCGCCCTACGAGCAGTACTTC.

In this sample, this clone turned up a few times. The V and J genes are TRBV7-9 and TRBJ1-2; perhaps TRBD1 as D (5 bases). Germline values: CDR1 SEHNR, CDR2 FQNEAQ (reference sequence). The V gene lost 0 bases and the J gene lost 4 bases, with 12 bases spanning the gap. This CDR3 contains 15 residues. CDR3 residues: CASSLASVGGYGYTF. The CDR3 DNA follows: TGTGCCAGCAGCTTAGCGTCTGTGGGGGGCTATGGCTACACCTTC.

The rearrangement joins TRBV11-2 to TRBJ2-5; D is ambiguous. CDR1 and CDR2 from the germline V gene are SGHAT and FQNNGV. This CDR3 contains 17 residues. The germline V and J ends were trimmed by 5 bases and 1 base, with 20 bases remaining between them. The CDR3 here is CASSTPFERDIQETQYF. In DNA, the CDR3 is TGTGCCAGCAGCACACCCTTTGAGCGCGATATCCAAGAGACCCAGTACTTC.

The chain recombines TRBV6-5 with TRBJ2-7; no firm D call. Trimming pared 7 bases from V and 3 bases from J, leaving 16 bases between. This CDR3 is 14 amino acids long. Germline values: CDR1 MNHEY, CDR2 SVGAGI. The CDR3 here is CASTLPLQDYEQYF. The CDR3 coding sequence is TGTGCCAGCACCCTCCCTCTCCAGGACTACGAGCAGTACTTC.

The chain carries TRBV2 and TRBJ2-3, with D hard to call. Per germline, CDR1 SNHLY and CDR2 FYNNEI. Trimming removed 4 bases at V and 0 bases at J, with 11 bases between. CDR3 size: 15 residues. DNA for the CDR3: TGTGCCAGCAGTGGACGGCAGCCTAGCACAGATACGCAGTATTTT. As protein: CASSGRQPSTDTQYF.

This clone was seen a handful of times. The chain carries TRBV7-9 and TRBJ2-7, with TRBD1 as a possible D gene (5 bases). This CDR3 has 15 residues. Germline CDR1 reads SEHNR; CDR2 reads FQNEAQ (reference sequence). V lost 5 bases and J lost 5, with 19 bases in between. CDR3 in DNA: TGTGCCAGCAGCGGATATTGGGGCCTGCGGAACGAGCAGTACTTC. It encodes CASSGYWGLRNEQYF.

The chain carries TRBV25-1 and TRBJ2-6; D remains ambiguous. The CDR3 length is 13 residues. CDR1 is MGHDK, CDR2 SYGVNS, per germline. Trimming cost V 8 bases and J 1 base, with 6 bases left between them. The CDR3 protein is CASSVSGANVLTF. The CDR3 coding sequence is TGTGCCAGCTCGGTTTCTGGGGCCAACGTCCTGACTTTC.

The chain has TRBV5-6 and TRBJ2-6, with unresolved D. Trimming removed 2 bases at V and 0 bases at J, with 3 bases between. The CDR3 has 14 residues. The V gene's germline CDR1 is SGHDT and CDR2 YYEEEE. CDR3 bases: TGTGCCAGCAGCTTCCTCTCTGGGGCCAACGTCCTGACTTTC. Residues: CASSFLSGANVLTF.

V is TRBV30 and J is TRBJ2-7; D gene unclear. The V gene's germline CDR1 is GTSNPN and CDR2 SVGIG (reference sequence). The CDR3 is made up of 14 amino acids. The V end was cut by 0 bases, the J end by 5 bases, with 14 bases between. The CDR3 nucleotides are TGTGCCTGGAGTGTAACGATAAGCACGGACGAGCAGTACTTC. It translates to CAWSVTISTDEQYF.

The chain links TRBV29-1 to TRBJ1-1; maybe TRBD1 (5 bases). CDR1 is SQVTM, CDR2 ANQGSEA, per germline. This CDR3 region has 16 residues. The ends were cut back, 0 bases at V and 0 bases at J, with 14 bases in the middle. This CDR3 is CSVEESRGLMNTEAFF. The CDR3 DNA reads as TGCAGCGTTGAAGAATCACGGGGACTCATGAACACTGAAGCTTTCTTT.

The CDR3 sequence: CASSQGSASGYNEQFF. As DNA, the CDR3 is TGCGCCAGCAGCCAAGGGTCGGCTAGCGGATACAATGAGCAGTTCTTC. The chain joins TRBV4-1 to TRBJ2-1, with 7 bases lining up with TRBD2. Germline V gives CDR1 MGHRA, CDR2 YSYEKL. With 1 base clipped from V and 4 bases from J, the junction kept 7 bases outside the gene matches. The CDR3 consists of 16 residues.

The gene calls are TRBV5-6 and TRBJ1-5, with D perhaps matching TRBD1 (5 bases). Between the trimmed V and J ends, which lost 1 base and 13 bases, there was a span of 12 bases. Germline V gene sequence: CDR1 SGHDT, CDR2 YYEEEE. This CDR3 comprises 12 residues. CDR3 sequence: CASSLMGRAQHF. CDR3 DNA sequence: TGTGCCAGCAGCTTGATGGGCAGGGCTCAGCATTTT.

This clone appeared a few times. The chain couples TRBV6-5 to TRBJ2-1, with D possibly being TRBD2 (5 bases). V was pared by 4 bases and J by 6 bases, with 13 bases between. The germline V gene encodes CDR1 MNHEY and CDR2 SVGAGI. The length of the CDR3 is 14 residues. The CDR3 protein is CASSFVRTGNEQFF. Written as DNA, the CDR3 is TGTGCCAGCAGTTTCGTACGGACTGGCAATGAGCAGTTCTTC.

This clone has just a few counts. This chain uses TRBV7-2 with TRBJ2-1; 8 bases match TRBD2. The CDR3 length is 18 residues. J was trimmed by 3 bases and V by 0 bases; bases with no gene match: 10. Per germline, CDR1 SGHTA and CDR2 FQGNSA. The CDR3 DNA is TGTGCCAGCAGCTTAGCCCTATTCGGCGCGGGAGGCTACAATGAGCAGTTCTTC. Translated: CASSLALFGAGGYNEQFF.

This clone appeared a few times. The V gene is TRBV29-1, the J gene TRBJ1-1; D is possibly TRBD1 (6 bases). Germline assignment: CDR1 SQVTM and CDR2 ANQGSEA. Trimming took off 6 bases at V and 7 bases at J, with 12 bases between the two ends. This CDR3 comprises 11 residues. CDR3 in DNA: TGCAGCGTCTTCGGGGGCAATGAAGCTTTCTTT. This codes for CSVFGGNEAFF.

This clone was seen a handful of times. J is TRBJ2-1 and V is TRBV2, with TRBD1 identical over 7 bases. CDR3 length equals 12 residues. V shed 5 bases, J shed 15 bases, and the junction held 10 bases outside the gene matches. The V gene's germline CDR1 is SNHLY and CDR2 FYNNEI. CDR3 loop: CASSRQGSMRFF. The DNA for the CDR3 is TGTGCCAGCAGTCGACAGGGTTCAATGCGGTTCTTC.

In this sample, this clone turned up a few times. This chain uses TRBV2 with TRBJ2-2; 7 nucleotides align to TRBD2. Germline V gene lookup returns CDR1 SNHLY and CDR2 FYNNEI. This CDR3 spans 14 amino acids. V lost 7 bases to trimming and J lost 1 base; unmatched junction nucleotides: 3. This CDR3 is CASTLAENTGELFF. In nucleotides, the CDR3 is TGTGCCAGCACCCTAGCGGAGAACACCGGGGAGCTGTTTTTT.